This T cell receptor beta chain appears in the sequencing data of a study of cytomegalovirus exposure and HLA in healthy donors. Across the study: From some 180 million T cells, an earlier analysis saw approximately 110 million unique TCR beta sequences. Study-level points and caveats: TCR beta sequences reportedly predicted the HLA-A and HLA-B alleles of most subjects accurately.

Although they were nominally healthy when sampled, donors likely had unrecorded immune exposures. Primers: 60 Vbeta forward and 13 Jbeta reverse. Data came from immunoSEQ multiplex PCR; TCRdb stores just in-frame clones and leaves some out. The data contain about 140,000 clones, roughly 80% of them singletons. The J segment lost 1 base and the V segment lost 1 base, leaving 1 base of the junction unmatched. Germline loops: CDR1 GTSNPN, CDR2 SVGIG (reference sequence). The CDR3 has 14 residues. In regard to this clone: Its matching antigen is unknown.

This receptor was taken from a female donor in good health and CMV-seronegative. This chain joins TRBV30 and TRBJ1-1, with TRBD1 matching over 9 bases. Sequencing was carried out using PBMCs. This chain's CDR3 is CAWSADRGNTEAFF. In nucleotides, the CDR3 is TGTGCCTGGAGTGCGGACAGGGGGAACACTGAAGCTTTCTTT.